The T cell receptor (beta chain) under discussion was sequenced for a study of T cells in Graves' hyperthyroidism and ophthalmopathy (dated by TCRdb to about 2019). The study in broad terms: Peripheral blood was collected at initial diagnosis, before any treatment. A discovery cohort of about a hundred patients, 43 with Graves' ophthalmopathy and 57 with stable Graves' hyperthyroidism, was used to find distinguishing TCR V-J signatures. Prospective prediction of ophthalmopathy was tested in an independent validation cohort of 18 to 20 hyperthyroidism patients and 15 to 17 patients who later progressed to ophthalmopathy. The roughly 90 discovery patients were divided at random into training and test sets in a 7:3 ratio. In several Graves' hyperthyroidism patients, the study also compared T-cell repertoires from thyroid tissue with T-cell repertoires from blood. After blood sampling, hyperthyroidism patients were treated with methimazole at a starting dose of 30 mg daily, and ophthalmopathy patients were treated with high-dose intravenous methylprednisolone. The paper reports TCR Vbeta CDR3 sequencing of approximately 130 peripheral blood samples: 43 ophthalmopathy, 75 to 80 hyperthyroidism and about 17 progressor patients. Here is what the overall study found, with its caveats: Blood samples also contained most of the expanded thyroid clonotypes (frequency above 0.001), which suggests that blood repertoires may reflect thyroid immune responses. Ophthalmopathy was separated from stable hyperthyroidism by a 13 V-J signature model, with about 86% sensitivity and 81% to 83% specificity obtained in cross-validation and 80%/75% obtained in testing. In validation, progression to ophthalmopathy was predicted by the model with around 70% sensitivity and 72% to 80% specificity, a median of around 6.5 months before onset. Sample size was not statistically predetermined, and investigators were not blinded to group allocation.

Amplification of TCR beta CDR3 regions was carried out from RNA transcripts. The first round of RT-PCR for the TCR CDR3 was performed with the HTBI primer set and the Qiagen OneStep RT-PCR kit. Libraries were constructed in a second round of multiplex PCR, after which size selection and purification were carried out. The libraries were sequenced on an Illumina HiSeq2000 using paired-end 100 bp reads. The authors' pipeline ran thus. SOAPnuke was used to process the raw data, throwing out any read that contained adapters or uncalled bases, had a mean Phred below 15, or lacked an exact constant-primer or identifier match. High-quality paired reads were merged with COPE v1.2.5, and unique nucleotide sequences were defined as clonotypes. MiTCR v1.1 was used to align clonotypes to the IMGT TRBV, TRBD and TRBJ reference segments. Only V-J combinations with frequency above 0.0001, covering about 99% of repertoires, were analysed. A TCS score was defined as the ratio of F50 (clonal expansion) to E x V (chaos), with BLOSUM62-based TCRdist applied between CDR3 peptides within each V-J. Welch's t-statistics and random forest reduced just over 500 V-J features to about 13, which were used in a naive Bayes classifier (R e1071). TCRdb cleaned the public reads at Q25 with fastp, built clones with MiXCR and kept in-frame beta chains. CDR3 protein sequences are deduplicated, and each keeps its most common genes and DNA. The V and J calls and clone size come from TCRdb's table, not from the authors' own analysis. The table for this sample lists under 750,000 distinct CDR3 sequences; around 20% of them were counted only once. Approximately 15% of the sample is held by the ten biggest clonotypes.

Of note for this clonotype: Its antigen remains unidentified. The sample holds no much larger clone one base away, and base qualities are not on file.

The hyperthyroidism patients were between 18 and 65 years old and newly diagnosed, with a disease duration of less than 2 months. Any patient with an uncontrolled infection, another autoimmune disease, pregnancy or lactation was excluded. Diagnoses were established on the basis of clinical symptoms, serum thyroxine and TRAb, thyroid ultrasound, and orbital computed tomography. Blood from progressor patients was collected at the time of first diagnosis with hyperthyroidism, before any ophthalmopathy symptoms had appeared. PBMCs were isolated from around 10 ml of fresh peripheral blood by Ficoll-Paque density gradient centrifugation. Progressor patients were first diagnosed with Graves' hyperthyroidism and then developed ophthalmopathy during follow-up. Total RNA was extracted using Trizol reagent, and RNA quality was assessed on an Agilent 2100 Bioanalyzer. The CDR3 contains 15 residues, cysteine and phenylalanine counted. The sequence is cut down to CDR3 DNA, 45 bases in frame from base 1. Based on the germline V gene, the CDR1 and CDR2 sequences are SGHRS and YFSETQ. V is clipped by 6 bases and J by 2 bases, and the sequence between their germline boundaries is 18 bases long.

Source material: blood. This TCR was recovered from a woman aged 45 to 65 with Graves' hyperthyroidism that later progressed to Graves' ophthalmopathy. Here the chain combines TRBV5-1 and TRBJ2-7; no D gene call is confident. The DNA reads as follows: TGCGCCAGCAAAACCACCCTTACAGCAGCCTACGAGCAGTACTTC. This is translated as CASKTTLTAAYEQYF.